These T cell receptor beta chains were read from a single sample in a study of blood T cell repertoires in COVID-19. The repertoire was sequenced with immunoSEQ multiplex PCR; TCRdb's copy has only in-frame clones and lacks some. The sample records about 210,000 clones, around 89% being singletons. Sequenced: peripheral blood. The source is a woman aged 40 to 50 with acute or convalescent COVID-19. Each CDR3 is given with its conserved first and last residue. Each record gives: V gene, CDR3 length, J gene, clone size, D gene, CDR3 protein, CDR3 DNA. The D gene is left open where the match is weak. Not all rows give a size; the values are once, few, many and, for expanded clones, a class.

TRBV28,16,TRBJ1-2,-,TRBD1,CASSTPWDSRRRGYTF,TGTGCCAGCAGTACCCCCTGGGACAGCCGAAGAAGGGGCTACACCTTC
TRBV5-1,16,TRBJ1-1,-,TRBD1,CASSPWGTGGDTEAFF,TGCGCCAGCAGCCCCTGGGGAACAGGGGGTGACACTGAAGCTTTCTTT
TRBV30,15,TRBJ1-4,-,-,CAWSVSWPRGEKLFF,TGTGCCTGGAGTGTATCCTGGCCGCGGGGGGAAAAACTGTTTTTT
TRBV6-5,14,TRBJ1-1,-,-,CASSQLAVNTEAFF,TGTGCCAGCAGTCAACTTGCCGTGAACACTGAAGCTTTCTTT
TRBV30,15,TRBJ1-4,once,-,CAWSVLADSNEKLFF,TGTGCCTGGAGTGTTTTGGCAGACTCTAATGAAAAACTGTTTTTT
TRBV19,14,TRBJ1-1,-,TRBD1,CATTPQGAGAEAFF,TGTGCCACCACGCCACAGGGGGCGGGGGCTGAAGCTTTCTTT
TRBV5-4,19,TRBJ2-3,-,TRBD2,CASSRGTSGGAGGTDTQYF,TGTGCCAGCAGCCGAGGGACTAGCGGGGGGGCCGGCGGCACAGATACGCAGTATTTT
TRBV24-1,18,TRBJ2-3,once,TRBD2,CATSDLPGLAGSTDTQYF,TGTGCCACCAGTGACCTCCCCGGACTAGCGGGGTCCACAGATACGCAGTATTTT
TRBV24-1,16,TRBJ2-2,-,TRBD1,CATSDLTGLNTGELFF,TGTGCCACCAGTGACTTGACAGGGTTGAACACCGGGGAGCTGTTTTTT
TRBV30,15,TRBJ1-2,few,TRBD1,CAWSTGQGVNYGYTF,TGTGCCTGGAGTACCGGACAGGGGGTGAACTATGGCTACACCTTC
TRBV27,14,TRBJ1-2,once,-,CASSLGGRPYGYTF,TGTGCCAGCAGTTTGGGAGGGCGGCCTTATGGCTACACCTTC
TRBV6-1,15,TRBJ1-2,once,-,CASGDNRSGFYGYTF,TGTGCCAGCGGGGACAATCGTAGTGGGTTCTATGGCTACACCTTC
TRBV5-5,15,TRBJ1-4,once,-,CASSPNPRKNEKLFF,TGTGCCAGCAGCCCGAACCCGAGAAAGAATGAAAAACTGTTTTTT
TRBV18,15,TRBJ1-1,-,-,CASSPRPSLNTEAFF,TGTGCCAGCTCACCACGTCCCAGTCTGAACACTGAAGCTTTCTTT
TRBV25-1,18,TRBJ1-2,-,TRBD1,CASSDIGDRGVRGYGYTF,TGTGCCAGCAGTGATATCGGGGACAGGGGCGTCCGGGGCTATGGCTACACCTTC
TRBV6-5,16,TRBJ1-3,once,-,CASSYSNGDSGNTIYF,TGTGCCAGCAGTTACTCGAACGGGGATTCTGGAAACACCATATATTTT
TRBV12-3/TRBV12-4,12,TRBJ1-1,-,-,CASSPPGTEAFF,TGTGCCAGCAGTCCCCCGGGGACTGAAGCTTTCTTT
TRBV2,13,TRBJ1-1,-,-,CASEGLVNTEAFF,TGTGCCAGCGAGGGACTGGTGAACACTGAAGCTTTCTTT
TRBV3-1/TRBV3-2,16,TRBJ2-5,-,TRBD2,CASSRHASGTTETQYF,TGTGCCAGCAGCCGACACGCTAGCGGGACTACGGAGACCCAGTACTTC
TRBV19,14,TRBJ2-5,once,-,CASSTQGGQETQYF,TGTGCCAGTAGTACCCAGGGGGGCCAAGAGACCCAGTACTTC
TRBV7-2,14,TRBJ2-1,-,-,CASSLEGRGNEQFF,TGTGCCAGCAGCTTAGAGGGTAGGGGGAATGAGCAGTTCTTC
TRBV5-4,15,TRBJ1-5,few,TRBD1,CASSPGQGGNQPQHF,TGTGCCAGCAGCCCGGGACAGGGGGGCAATCAGCCCCAGCATTTT
TRBV29-1,14,TRBJ2-3,-,-,CSVEVSGGTDTQYF,TGCAGCGTTGAAGTAAGCGGTGGCACAGATACGCAGTATTTT
TRBV10-3,16,TRBJ1-2,-,TRBD1,CAISESSGQANYGYTF,TGTGCCATCAGTGAGTCCTCCGGACAGGCTAACTATGGCTACACCTTC
TRBV15,11,TRBJ2-3,-,-,CATSRERQQYF,TGTGCCACCAGCAGAGAACGACAGCAGTATTTT
TRBV30,12,TRBJ1-3,-,TRBD1,CAWGDRINTIYF,TGTGCCTGGGGGGACAGGATAAACACCATATATTTT
TRBV10-3,12,TRBJ1-2,-,TRBD1,CAITETGGGYTF,TGTGCCATCACCGAGACAGGGGGAGGCTACACCTTC
TRBV18,15,TRBJ1-6,-,TRBD1,CASSPGTGGNSPLHF,TGTGCCAGCTCACCCGGAACAGGGGGAAATTCACCCCTCCACTTT
TRBV5-1,19,TRBJ2-2,-,TRBD2,CASSRGLAGAKANTGELFF,TGCGCCAGCAGCCGTGGACTAGCGGGGGCCAAGGCGAACACCGGGGAGCTGTTTTTT
TRBV2,12,TRBJ1-2,-,TRBD1,CASSSRDRGYTF,TGTGCCAGCAGTTCGCGGGACAGGGGCTACACCTTC
TRBV3-1/TRBV3-2,13,TRBJ1-5,-,-,CASSQGLDQPQHF,TGTGCCAGCAGCCAGGGACTTGATCAGCCCCAGCATTTT
TRBV5-1,15,TRBJ1-2,-,TRBD1,CASSLQGTFSNGYTF,TGCGCCAGCAGCTTACAGGGGACCTTCAGCAATGGCTACACCTTC
TRBV24-1,15,TRBJ2-2,-,-,CATSDSGSLTGELFF,TGTGCCACCAGTGATTCAGGGTCTCTCACCGGGGAGCTGTTTTTT
TRBV24-1,13,TRBJ1-1,-,-,CATSDPHSTEAFF,TGTGCCACCAGTGATCCCCACAGCACTGAAGCTTTCTTT
TRBV5-6,19,TRBJ2-1,-,-,CASSLAGGMQRHSYNEQFF,TGTGCCAGCAGCTTGGCCGGAGGCATGCAGCGACATTCCTACAATGAGCAGTTCTTC
TRBV7-9,15,TRBJ1-4,-,-,CASSLRQATNEKLFF,TGTGCCAGCAGCTTACGACAAGCAACTAATGAAAAACTGTTTTTT
TRBV6-5,11,TRBJ1-1,-,-,CASRHNTEAFF,TGTGCCAGCAGACATAACACTGAAGCTTTCTTT
TRBV30,14,TRBJ2-5,-,TRBD1,CAWSVTGYQETQYF,TGTGCCTGGAGTGTGACAGGGTACCAAGAGACCCAGTACTTC
TRBV6-5,11,TRBJ2-2,-,-,CASSYLGELFF,TGTGCCAGCAGTTACCTGGGGGAGCTGTTTTTT
TRBV3-1/TRBV3-2,17,TRBJ1-2,-,-,CASSRSGGQDGIYGYTF,TGTGCCAGCAGCCGCTCCGGTGGGCAAGATGGCATCTATGGCTACACCTTC
TRBV24-1,12,TRBJ1-2,-,-,CATGDNNYGYTF,TGTGCCACCGGGGACAATAACTATGGCTACACCTTC
TRBV7-9,17,TRBJ2-1,-,TRBD2,CASSLMASGGLFPEQFF,TGTGCCAGCAGCTTAATGGCTAGCGGGGGCCTCTTTCCCGAGCAGTTCTTC
TRBV5-1,16,TRBJ2-5,-,TRBD1,CASSLSTGGPQETQYF,TGCGCCAGCAGCTTGTCAACAGGGGGCCCTCAAGAGACCCAGTACTTC
TRBV6-4,14,TRBJ2-1,-,-,CASRQGERAFEQFF,TGTGCCAGCAGGCAGGGGGAGCGGGCTTTTGAGCAGTTCTTC
TRBV2,15,TRBJ1-6,once,-,CASSEGGGENSPLHF,TGTGCCAGCAGTGAAGGGGGCGGGGAGAATTCACCCCTCCACTTT